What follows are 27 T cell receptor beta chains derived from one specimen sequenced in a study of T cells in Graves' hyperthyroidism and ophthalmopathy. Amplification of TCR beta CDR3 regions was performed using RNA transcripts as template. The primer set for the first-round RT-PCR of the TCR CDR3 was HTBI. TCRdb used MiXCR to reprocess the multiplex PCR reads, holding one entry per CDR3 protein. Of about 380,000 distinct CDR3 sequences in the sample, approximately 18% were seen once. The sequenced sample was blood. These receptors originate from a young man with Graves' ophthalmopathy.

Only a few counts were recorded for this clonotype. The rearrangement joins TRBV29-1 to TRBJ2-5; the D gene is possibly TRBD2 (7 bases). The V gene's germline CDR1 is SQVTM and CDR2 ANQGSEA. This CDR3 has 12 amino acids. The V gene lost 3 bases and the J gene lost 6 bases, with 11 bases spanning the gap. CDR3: CSVEGGAQTQYF. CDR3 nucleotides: TGCAGCGTTGAGGGGGGGGCGCAGACCCAGTACTTC.

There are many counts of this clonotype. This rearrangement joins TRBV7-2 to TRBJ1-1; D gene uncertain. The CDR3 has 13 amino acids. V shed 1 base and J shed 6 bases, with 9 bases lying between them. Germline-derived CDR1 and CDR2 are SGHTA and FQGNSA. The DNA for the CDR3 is TGTGCCAGCAGCTTAGGGGTAGCTTCTGAAGCTTTCTTT. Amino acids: CASSLGVASEAFF. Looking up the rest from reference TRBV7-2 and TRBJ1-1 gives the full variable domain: GAGVSQSPSNKVTEKGKDVELRCDPISGHTALYWYRQSLGQGLEFLIYFQGNSAPDKSGLPSDRFSAERTGGSVSTLTIQRTQQEDSAVYLCASSLGVASEAFFGQGTRLTVV.

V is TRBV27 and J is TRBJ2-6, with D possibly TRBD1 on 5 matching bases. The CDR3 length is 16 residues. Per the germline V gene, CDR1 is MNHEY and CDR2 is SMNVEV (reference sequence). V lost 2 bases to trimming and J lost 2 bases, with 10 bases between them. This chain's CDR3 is CASSLEGVAGANVLTF. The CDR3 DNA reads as TGTGCCAGCAGTTTAGAAGGGGTTGCTGGGGCCAACGTCCTGACTTTC. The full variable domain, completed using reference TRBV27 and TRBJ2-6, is EAQVTQNPRYLITVTGKKLTVTCSQNMNHEYMSWYRQDPGLGLRQIYYSMNVEVTDKGDVPEGYKVSRKEKRNFPLILESPSPNQTSLYFCASSLEGVAGANVLTFGAGSRLTVL.

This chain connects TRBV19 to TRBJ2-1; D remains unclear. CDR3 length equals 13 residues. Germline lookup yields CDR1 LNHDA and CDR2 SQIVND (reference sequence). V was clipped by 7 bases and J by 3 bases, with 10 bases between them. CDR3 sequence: CASKQAIYNEQFF. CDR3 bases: TGTGCCAGTAAGCAGGCCATCTACAATGAGCAGTTCTTC.

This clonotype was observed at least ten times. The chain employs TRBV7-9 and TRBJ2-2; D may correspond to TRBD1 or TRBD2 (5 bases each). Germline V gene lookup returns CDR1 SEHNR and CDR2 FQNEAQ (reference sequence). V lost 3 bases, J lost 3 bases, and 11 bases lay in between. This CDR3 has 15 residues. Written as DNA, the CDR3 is TGTGCCAGCAGCTTGTCCGGGACCTACACCGGGGAGCTGTTTTTT. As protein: CASSLSGTYTGELFF. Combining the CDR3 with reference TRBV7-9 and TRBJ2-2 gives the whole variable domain DTGVSQNPRHKITKRGQNVTFRCDPISEHNRLYWYRQTLGQGPEFLTYFQNEAQLEKSRLLSDRFSAERPKGSFSTLEIQRTEQGDSAMYLCASSLSGTYTGELFFGEGSRLTVL.

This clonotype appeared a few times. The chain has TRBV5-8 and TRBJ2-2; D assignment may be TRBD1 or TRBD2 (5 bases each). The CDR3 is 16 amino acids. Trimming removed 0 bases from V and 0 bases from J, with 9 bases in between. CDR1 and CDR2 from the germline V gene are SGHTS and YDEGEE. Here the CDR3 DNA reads TGTGCCAGCAGCTTGGTAGGGACGTCGAACACCGGGGAGCTGTTTTTT. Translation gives CASSLVGTSNTGELFF.

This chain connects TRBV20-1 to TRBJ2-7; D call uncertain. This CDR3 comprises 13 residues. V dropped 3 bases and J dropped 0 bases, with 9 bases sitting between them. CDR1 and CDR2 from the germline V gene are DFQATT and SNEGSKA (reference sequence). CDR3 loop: CSARATNSYEQYF. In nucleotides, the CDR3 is TGCAGTGCTAGGGCCACTAACTCCTACGAGCAGTACTTC.

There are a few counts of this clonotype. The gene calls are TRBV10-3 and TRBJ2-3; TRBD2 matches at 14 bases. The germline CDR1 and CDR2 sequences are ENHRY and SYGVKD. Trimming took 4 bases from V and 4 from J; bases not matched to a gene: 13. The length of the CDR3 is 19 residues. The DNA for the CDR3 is TGTGCCATCAGTGCTGGGACTAGCGGGGGCCGTCAAGTTCCAGATACGCAGTATTTT. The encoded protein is CAISAGTSGGRQVPDTQYF.

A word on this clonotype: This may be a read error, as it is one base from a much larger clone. The CDR3 sequence is CASSLLAGANEQYF. In nucleotides, the CDR3 is TGTGCCAGCAGTTTATTAGCGGGGGCCAACGAGCAGTACTTC. The chain combines TRBV28 with TRBJ2-7, with 9 bases fitting TRBD2. Germline V lookup: CDR1 MDHEN, CDR2 SYDVKM. This CDR3 is built from 14 residues. Trimming cost V 1 base and J 5 bases; bases outside gene matches: 3. The whole variable domain, remainder taken from reference TRBV28 and TRBJ2-7, is DVKVTQSSRYLVKRTGEKVFLECVQDMDHENMFWYRQDPGLGLRLIYFSYDVKMKEKGDIPEGYSVSREKKERFSLILESASTNQTSMYLCASSLLAGANEQYFGPGTRLTVT.

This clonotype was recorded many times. The CDR3 is CASSVGGLETQYF. The CDR3, as DNA: TGTGCCAGCAGTGTGGGGGGGCTGGAGACCCAGTACTTC. This chain uses TRBV7-3 with TRBJ2-5, with D possibly matching TRBD2 (7 bases). The CDR3 covers 13 residues. Germline V CDR1 and CDR2: SGHTA, FQGTGA. V was shortened by 6 bases and J by 5 bases, with 13 bases between the two germline ends.

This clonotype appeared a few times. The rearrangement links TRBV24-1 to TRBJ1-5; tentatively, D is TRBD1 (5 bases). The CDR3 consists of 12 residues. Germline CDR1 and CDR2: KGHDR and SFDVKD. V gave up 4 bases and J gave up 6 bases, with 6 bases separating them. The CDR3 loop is CATSEGAQPQHF. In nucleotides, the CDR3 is TGTGCCACCAGTGAAGGGGCTCAGCCCCAGCATTTT.

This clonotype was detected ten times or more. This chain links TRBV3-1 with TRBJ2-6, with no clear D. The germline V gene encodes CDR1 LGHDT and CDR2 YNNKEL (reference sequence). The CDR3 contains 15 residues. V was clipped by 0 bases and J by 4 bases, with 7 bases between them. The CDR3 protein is CASSQDASGANVLTF. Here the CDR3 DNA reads TGTGCCAGCAGCCAAGATGCATCCGGGGCCAACGTCCTGACTTTC. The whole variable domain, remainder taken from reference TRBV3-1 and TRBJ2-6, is DTAVSQTPKYLVTQMGNDKSIKCEQNLGHDTMYWYKQDSKKFLKIMFSYNNKELIINETVPNRFSPKSPDKAHLNLHINSLELGDSAVYFCASSQDASGANVLTFGAGSRLTVL.

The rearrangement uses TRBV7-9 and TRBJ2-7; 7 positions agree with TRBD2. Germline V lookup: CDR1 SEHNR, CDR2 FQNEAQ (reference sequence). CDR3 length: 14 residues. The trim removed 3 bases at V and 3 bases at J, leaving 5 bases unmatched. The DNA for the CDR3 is TGTGCCAGCAGCTTCGGGACTACACACTACGAGCAGTACTTC. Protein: CASSFGTTHYEQYF.

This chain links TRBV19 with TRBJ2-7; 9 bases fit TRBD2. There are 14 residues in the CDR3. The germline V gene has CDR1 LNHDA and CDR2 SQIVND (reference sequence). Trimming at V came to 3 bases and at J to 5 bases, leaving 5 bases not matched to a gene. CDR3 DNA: TGTGCCAGTAGTATGCGGGGGGGCATGAACGAGCAGTACTTC. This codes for CASSMRGGMNEQYF. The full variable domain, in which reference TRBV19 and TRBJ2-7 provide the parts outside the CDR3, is DGGITQSPKYLFRKEGQNVTLSCEQNLNHDAMYWYRQDPGQGLRLIYYSQIVNDFQKGDIAEGYSVSREKKESFPLTVTSAQKNPTAFYLCASSMRGGMNEQYFGPGTRLTVT.

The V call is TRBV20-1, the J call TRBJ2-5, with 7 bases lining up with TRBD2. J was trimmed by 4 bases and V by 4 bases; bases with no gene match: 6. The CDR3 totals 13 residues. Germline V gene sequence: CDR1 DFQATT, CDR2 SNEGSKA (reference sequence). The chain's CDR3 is CSATLLAPETQYF. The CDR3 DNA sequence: TGCAGTGCTACCCTACTAGCGCCAGAGACCCAGTACTTC.

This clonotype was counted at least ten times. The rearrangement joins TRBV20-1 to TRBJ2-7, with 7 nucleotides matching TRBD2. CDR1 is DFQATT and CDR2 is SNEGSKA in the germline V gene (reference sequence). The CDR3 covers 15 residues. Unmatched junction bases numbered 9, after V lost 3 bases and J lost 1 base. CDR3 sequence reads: CSASGGGGRSYEQYF. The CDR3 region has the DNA TGCAGTGCTAGTGGGGGGGGGGGGAGATCCTACGAGCAGTACTTC.

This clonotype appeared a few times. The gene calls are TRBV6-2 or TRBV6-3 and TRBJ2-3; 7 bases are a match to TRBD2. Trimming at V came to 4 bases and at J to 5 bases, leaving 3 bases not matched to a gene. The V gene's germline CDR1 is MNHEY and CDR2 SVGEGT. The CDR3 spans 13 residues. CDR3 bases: TGTGCCAGCAGTTGGCTAGCGGTAGATACGCAGTATTTT. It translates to CASSWLAVDTQYF.

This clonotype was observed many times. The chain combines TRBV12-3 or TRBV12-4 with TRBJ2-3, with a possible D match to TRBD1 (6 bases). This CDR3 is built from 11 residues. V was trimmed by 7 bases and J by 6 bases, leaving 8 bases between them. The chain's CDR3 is CASIQGDTQYF. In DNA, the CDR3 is TGTGCCAGCATTCAGGGGGATACGCAGTATTTT.

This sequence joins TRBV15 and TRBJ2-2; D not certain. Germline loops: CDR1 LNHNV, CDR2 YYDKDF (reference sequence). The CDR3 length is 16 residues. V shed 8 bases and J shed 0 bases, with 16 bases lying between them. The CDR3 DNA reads TGTGCCACCGTACCGGGTGCGGCCCCGAACACCGGGGAGCTGTTTTTT. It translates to CATVPGAAPNTGELFF.

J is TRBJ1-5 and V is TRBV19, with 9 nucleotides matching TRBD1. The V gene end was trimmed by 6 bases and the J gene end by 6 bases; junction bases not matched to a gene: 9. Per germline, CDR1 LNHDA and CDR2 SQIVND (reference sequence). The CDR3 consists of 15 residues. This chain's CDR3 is CASSPGQGIIQPQHF. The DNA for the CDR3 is TGTGCCAGTAGCCCGGGACAGGGAATAATTCAGCCCCAGCATTTT.

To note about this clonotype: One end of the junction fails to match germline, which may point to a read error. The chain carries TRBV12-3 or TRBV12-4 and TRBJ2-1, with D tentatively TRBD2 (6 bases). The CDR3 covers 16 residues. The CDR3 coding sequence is TGTGCCAGCAGTTTGGCTAGCGCAAGCTCCTACAATGAGCCGTTCTTC. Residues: CASSLASASSYNEPFF.

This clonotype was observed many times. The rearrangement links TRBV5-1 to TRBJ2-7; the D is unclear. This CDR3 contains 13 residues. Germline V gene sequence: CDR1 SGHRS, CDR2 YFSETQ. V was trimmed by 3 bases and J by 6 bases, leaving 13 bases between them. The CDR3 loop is CASSWDPPGEQYF. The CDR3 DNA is TGCGCCAGCAGCTGGGATCCCCCGGGCGAGCAGTACTTC. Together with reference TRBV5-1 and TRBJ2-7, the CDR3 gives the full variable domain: KAGVTQTPRYLIKTRGQQVTLSCSPISGHRSVSWYQQTPGQGLQFLFEYFSETQRNKGNFPGRFSGRQFSNSRSEMNVSTLELGDSALYLCASSWDPPGEQYFGPGTRLTVT.

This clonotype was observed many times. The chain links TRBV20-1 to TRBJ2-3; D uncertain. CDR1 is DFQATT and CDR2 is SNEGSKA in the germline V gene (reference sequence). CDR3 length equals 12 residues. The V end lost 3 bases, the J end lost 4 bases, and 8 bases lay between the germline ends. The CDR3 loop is CSASKSADTQYF. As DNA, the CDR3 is TGCAGTGCTAGTAAAAGTGCAGATACGCAGTATTTT.

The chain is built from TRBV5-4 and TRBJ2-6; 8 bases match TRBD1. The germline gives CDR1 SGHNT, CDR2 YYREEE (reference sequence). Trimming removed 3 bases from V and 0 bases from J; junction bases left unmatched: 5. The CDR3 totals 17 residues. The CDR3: CASSSGTGASGANVLTF. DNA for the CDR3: TGTGCCAGCAGCTCCGGGACAGGAGCCTCTGGGGCCAACGTCCTGACTTTC. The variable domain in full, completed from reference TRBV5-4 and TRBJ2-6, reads ETGVTQSPTHLIKTRGQQVTLRCSSQSGHNTVSWYQQALGQGPQFIFQYYREEENGRGNFPPRFSGLQFPNYSSELNVNALELDDSALYLCASSSGTGASGANVLTFGAGSRLTVL.

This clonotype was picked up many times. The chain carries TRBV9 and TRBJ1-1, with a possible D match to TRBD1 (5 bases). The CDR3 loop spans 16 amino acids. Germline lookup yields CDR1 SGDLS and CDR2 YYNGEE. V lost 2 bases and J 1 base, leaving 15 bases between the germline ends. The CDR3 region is CASSVWGDGANTEAFF. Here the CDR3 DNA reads TGTGCCAGCAGCGTGTGGGGCGACGGGGCGAACACTGAAGCTTTCTTT.

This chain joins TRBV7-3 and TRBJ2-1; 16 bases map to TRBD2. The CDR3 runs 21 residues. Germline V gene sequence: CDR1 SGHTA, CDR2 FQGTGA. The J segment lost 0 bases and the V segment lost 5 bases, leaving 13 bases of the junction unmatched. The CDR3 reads CASSETGTSGGAGSSYNEQFF. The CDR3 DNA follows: TGTGCCAGCAGCGAAACCGGGACTAGCGGGGGGGCCGGTTCCTCCTACAATGAGCAGTTCTTC. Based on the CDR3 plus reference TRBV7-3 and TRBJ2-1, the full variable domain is GAGVSQTPSNKVTEKGKYVELRCDPISGHTALYWYRQSLGQGPEFLIYFQGTGAADDSGLPNDRFFAVRPEGSVSTLKIQRTERGDSAVYLCASSETGTSGGAGSSYNEQFFGPGTRLTVL.

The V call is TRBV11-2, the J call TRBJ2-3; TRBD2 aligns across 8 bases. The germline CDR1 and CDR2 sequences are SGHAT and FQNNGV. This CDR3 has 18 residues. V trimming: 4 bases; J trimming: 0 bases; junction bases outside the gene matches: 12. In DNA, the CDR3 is TGTGCCAGCAGCTCCCCCTGGGGTAGCGGGGCTAGCACAGATACGCAGTATTTT. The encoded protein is CASSSPWGSGASTDTQYF.